These 16 T cell receptor beta chains share one sample of origin, sequenced in a study of cytomegalovirus exposure and HLA in healthy donors. Produced via immunoSEQ multiplex PCR; TCRdb's table is partial and in-frame only. Among a few hundred thousand clones listed, about 86% were seen once. The sequencing sample was made of PBMCs. These TCRs come from a woman aged 18-35 years in good health and CMV-seronegative.

V usage is TRBV6-1 and J usage is TRBJ1-1, with D perhaps matching TRBD1 (5 bases). The germline V and J ends were trimmed by 6 bases and 0 bases, with 8 bases remaining between them. Germline CDR1 reads MNHNS; CDR2 reads SASEGT. The CDR3 covers 13 residues. The CDR3 sequence: CASRARVNTEAFF. CDR3 bases: TGTGCCAGCAGAGCCAGGGTGAACACTGAAGCTTTCTTT.

The chain recombines TRBV4-1 with TRBJ2-7; unclear D gene. The germline CDR1 and CDR2 sequences are MGHRA and YSYEKL. The CDR3 covers 13 residues. V was trimmed by 0 bases and J by 7 bases, leaving 10 bases between them. The DNA for the CDR3 is TGCGCCAGCAGCCAAGAAACCATTCGGGAGCAGTACTTC. Encoded protein: CASSQETIREQYF.

This clone has more than one count but fewer than ten. The chain links TRBV7-9 to TRBJ2-5, with TRBD1 identical over 9 bases. The CDR3 loop spans 14 amino acids. V lost 6 bases to trimming and J lost 3 bases; unmatched junction nucleotides: 5. The V gene's germline CDR1 is SEHNR and CDR2 FQNEAQ (reference sequence). CDR3 sequence reads: CASRTGTGKETQYF. CDR3 in DNA: TGTGCCAGCAGGACCGGGACAGGGAAAGAGACCCAGTACTTC.

V is TRBV29-1 and J is TRBJ2-7; TRBD1 matches 9 bases. In germline, CDR1 is SQVTM, CDR2 ANQGSEA. There are 16 residues in the CDR3. Losses at the gene ends were 4 bases for V and 0 bases for J; bases not matched to a gene: 10. DNA for the CDR3: TGCAGCGTTGTGCGGGAAGGGACAGGGAGCTCCTACGAGCAGTACTTC. Translated, it gives CSVVREGTGSSYEQYF.

This chain connects TRBV28 to TRBJ1-5, with TRBD1 matching over 8 bases. CDR1 and CDR2 (germline): MDHEN, SYDVKM. The ends lost 5 bases at V and 15 bases at J; junction bases unmatched: 12. This CDR3 is built from 13 residues. CDR3 in amino acids: CASSPPNRGDTHF. The CDR3 DNA reads TGTGCCAGCAGTCCCCCTAACAGGGGGGATACGCATTTT.

The J gene is TRBJ1-2, the V gene TRBV5-1; 8 positions match TRBD1. V gave up 4 bases and J gave up 7 bases; unmatched junction bases: 9. This CDR3 comprises 14 residues. Germline V gene lookup returns CDR1 SGHRS and CDR2 YFSETQ. The DNA of the CDR3 is TGCGCCAGCAGCGACCTAACAGGGGGGCTTGGCTACACCTTC. Encoded protein: CASSDLTGGLGYTF.

This chain links TRBV6-5 with TRBJ1-1, with a possible D match to TRBD1 (5 bases). The V gene's germline CDR1 is MNHEY and CDR2 SVGAGI. V gave up 0 bases and J gave up 0 bases, with 8 bases separating them. CDR3 size: 15 residues. CDR3 DNA: TGTGCCAGCAGTTACTCGAGGACATTGAACACTGAAGCTTTCTTT. Its protein product is CASSYSRTLNTEAFF.

The chain links TRBV2 to TRBJ1-1; TRBD1 agrees at 9 bases. Germline V gene data show CDR1 as SNHLY and CDR2 as FYNNEI. The CDR3 consists of 14 residues. The J segment lost 3 bases and the V segment lost 3 bases, leaving 2 bases of the junction unmatched. CDR3 residues: CASSEDRGYTEAFF. The CDR3 nucleotides are TGTGCCAGCAGTGAGGACAGGGGTTACACTGAAGCTTTCTTT.

The chain is built from TRBV6-5 and TRBJ2-7; no definite D call. Germline CDR1 is MNHEY and CDR2 is SVGAGI. Trimming took 4 bases from V and 1 from J, leaving 8 bases between them. The CDR3 covers 13 residues. Written as DNA, the CDR3 is TGTGCCAGCAGTTCCGGAGTGTCCTACGAGCAGTACTTC. Amino acids: CASSSGVSYEQYF.

The V call is TRBV27, the J call TRBJ2-7; 8 positions match TRBD1. The V gene end was trimmed by 2 bases and the J gene end by 2 bases; junction bases not matched to a gene: 5. This CDR3 comprises 15 residues. Germline CDR1 and CDR2: MNHEY and SMNVEV (reference sequence). CDR3 residues: CASSLGPGQAYEQYF. In DNA, the CDR3 is TGTGCCAGCAGTTTAGGCCCGGGACAGGCCTACGAGCAGTACTTC.

This clone was counted between two and nine times. J is TRBJ2-7 and V is TRBV19; TRBD1 matches at 9 bases. Germline trimming cut 6 bases from V and 2 bases from J; bases unmatched to any gene: 8. Germline V CDR1 and CDR2: LNHDA, SQIVND (reference sequence). This CDR3 has 15 residues. In nucleotides, the CDR3 is TGTGCCAGTAGCCCCGGGGGACAGGGCACCTACGAGCAGTACTTC. Protein: CASSPGGQGTYEQYF.

The V call is TRBV6-5, the J call TRBJ1-3, with 9 nucleotides matching TRBD1. The V gene end was trimmed by 4 bases and the J gene end by 3 bases; junction bases not matched to a gene: 7. Germline CDR1 MNHEY, CDR2 SVGAGI. The CDR3 length is 16 residues. The CDR3 coding sequence is TGTGCCAGCAGTTTTGCTACAGGGGGCGTTGGAAACACCATATATTTT. This sequence encodes CASSFATGGVGNTIYF.

The V and J genes are TRBV7-6 and TRBJ1-1; TRBD1 is a possible D gene (6 bases). CDR1 is SGHVS and CDR2 is FNYEAQ in the germline V gene. The length of the CDR3 is 12 residues. V lost 5 bases and J 11 bases, leaving 15 bases between the germline ends. In nucleotides, the CDR3 is TGTGCCAGCAGCCTAGGGGGGGACTTGGCTTTCTTT. Its protein is CASSLGGDLAFF.

The chain combines TRBV18 with TRBJ2-3, with 12 bases lining up with TRBD2. With 4 bases clipped from V and 2 bases from J, the junction kept 4 bases outside the gene matches. The CDR3 extends over 16 amino acids. Germline V lookup: CDR1 KGHSH, CDR2 LQKENI. The CDR3 region is CASSLRLAGVTDTQYF. CDR3 nucleotide sequence: TGTGCCAGCTCACTCCGACTAGCGGGAGTCACAGATACGCAGTATTTT.

This chain links TRBV2 with TRBJ2-7, with TRBD2 as a possible D gene (5 bases). V shed 6 bases and J shed 5 bases, with 5 bases lying between them. In germline, CDR1 is SNHLY, CDR2 FYNNEI. This CDR3 spans 10 amino acids. CDR3 residues: CASRRDEQYF. CDR3 nucleotides: TGTGCCAGCAGGCGGGACGAGCAGTACTTC.

V gene TRBV6-5 combines with J gene TRBJ1-3; D may be TRBD1 (6 bases). In germline, CDR1 is MNHEY, CDR2 SVGAGI. The CDR3 contains 12 residues. Trimming left V 6 bases short and J 4 bases short, with 7 bases between. This chain's CDR3 is CASSQGGNTIYF. The CDR3 DNA sequence: TGTGCCAGCAGCCAGGGGGGAAACACCATATATTTT.